The next 22 T cell receptor beta chains were all read from a single sample in a study of Ad26.COV2.S vaccination and SARS-CoV-2 variants. TCRdb's copy holds only in-frame clones and misses some; the assay was immunoSEQ multiplex PCR. Of about 680,000 clones in the sample, more than 80% are singletons; the top ten hold approximately 1.5%. Treatment noted: around 19 received Ad26.COV2.S at low or high dose, single or two shots; roughly five received placebo; per-sample allocation not given. Day 63 after the first injection of vaccine or placebo was the sampling time. The material was peripheral blood, obtained in a trial of Ad26.COV2.S vaccine versus placebo. The receptor set was obtained from a person aged 18-60 years who received the Ad26.COV2.S COVID-19 vaccine or a placebo.

The rearrangement joins TRBV24-1 to TRBJ2-3; TRBD2 is a possible D gene (5 bases). CDR3 length: 12 residues. Deletions cut 12 bases from V and 5 bases from J, with 14 bases between. Germline V CDR1 and CDR2: KGHDR, SFDVKD. The DNA for the CDR3 is TGTGCCTCCACAACCCGGGGAGATACGCAGTATTTT. Residues: CASTTRGDTQYF.

The chain employs TRBV30 and TRBJ2-7, with TRBD2 matching over 11 bases. Germline values: CDR1 GTSNPN, CDR2 SVGIG (reference sequence). The CDR3 has 17 amino acids. V was clipped by 6 bases and J by 1 base; unmatched bases: 14. This chain's CDR3 is CACSREGGLAVSYEQYF. DNA of the CDR3: TGTGCCTGTAGCCGGGAGGGGGGACTAGCGGTATCCTACGAGCAGTACTTC.

The chain has TRBV20-1 and TRBJ2-3; the D is unclear. Germline CDR1 reads DFQATT; CDR2 reads SNEGSKA (reference sequence). CDR3 length: 11 residues. With 5 bases removed from V and 0 bases from J, the gap between germline ends came to 3 bases. The CDR3 reads CSAVSTDTQYF. In DNA form, the CDR3 reads TGCAGTGCTGTTAGCACAGATACGCAGTATTTT.

The chain employs TRBV15 and TRBJ1-1, with TRBD1 identical over 7 bases. V shed 2 bases, J shed 5 bases, and the junction held 8 bases outside the gene matches. Germline CDR1 is LNHNV and CDR2 is YYDKDF (reference sequence). This CDR3 region has 15 residues. The CDR3 DNA follows: TGTGCCACCAGCAGATCGAGACAGGGATATACTGAAGCTTTCTTT. Translation gives CATSRSRQGYTEAFF. Using reference TRBV15 and TRBJ1-1 for the parts outside the CDR3, the full variable domain is DAMVIQNPRYQVTQFGKPVTLSCSQTLNHNVMYWYQQKSSQAPKLLFHYYDKDFNNEADTPDNFQSRRPNTSFCFLDIRSPGLGDTAMYLCATSRSRQGYTEAFFGQGTRLTVV.

This sequence joins TRBV4-3 and TRBJ2-7; TRBD1 aligns across 8 bases. After removal of 0 bases from V and 4 bases from J, the junction contained 8 bases not matched to a gene. The CDR3 is made up of 16 amino acids. In germline, CDR1 is LGHNA, CDR2 YSLEER. This CDR3 reads CASSQDAGRGLYEQYF. The DNA of the CDR3 is TGCGCCAGCAGCCAAGACGCGGGCAGGGGGCTTTACGAGCAGTACTTC.

This chain joins TRBV4-2 and TRBJ2-1; 14 bases agree with TRBD2. The CDR3 loop spans 16 amino acids. Trimming took 0 bases from V and 5 from J; bases not matched to a gene: 0. CDR1 is LGHNA and CDR2 is YNFKEQ in the germline V gene. CDR3 sequence reads: CASSQEGLAGDNEQFF. The CDR3, as DNA: TGTGCCAGCAGCCAAGAGGGACTAGCGGGAGACAATGAGCAGTTCTTC.

With respect to this clone: One junction end does not reproduce the germline sequence, and a read error may be involved. The chain is built from TRBV6-2 or TRBV6-3 and TRBJ2-3; tentatively, D is TRBD1 (5 bases). This CDR3 is built from 13 residues. The germline gives CDR1 MNHEY, CDR2 SVGEGT. The CDR3 is CASSQPPTGTQYF. DNA for the CDR3: TGTGCCAGCAGCCAACCACCCACAGGTACGCAGTATTTT.

The V gene is TRBV15, the J gene TRBJ2-1, with TRBD2 identical over 11 bases. There are 16 residues in the CDR3. With V trimmed by 2 bases and J by 6 bases, 6 bases remained unmatched. Germline loops: CDR1 LNHNV, CDR2 YYDKDF (reference sequence). CDR3 in DNA: TGTGCCACCAGCAGACCCCTAGCGGGGGGCATCAATGAGCAGTTCTTC. Residues: CATSRPLAGGINEQFF.

About this clone itself: A much larger clone differs from this one at a single base, so this may be a read error. The gene calls are TRBV13 and TRBJ2-2; D gene ambiguous. V lost 3 bases, J lost 8 bases, and 4 bases lay in between. Germline CDR1 reads PRHDT; CDR2 reads FYEKMQ (reference sequence). This CDR3 spans 11 amino acids. CDR3 region: CASSFGGELFF. The CDR3 region has the DNA TGTGCCAGCAGCTTCGGGGGGGAGCTGTTTTTT.

V is TRBV25-1 and J is TRBJ2-5; D is perhaps TRBD1 (6 bases). Looked up from germline, CDR1 is MGHDK and CDR2 is SYGVNS. The V end was cut by 3 bases, the J end by 5 bases, with 19 bases between. The CDR3 sequence is 16 residues long. The CDR3, as DNA: TGTGCCAGCAGTGACCACAGGGCCTCCTTTTGGGAGACCCAGTACTTC. It codes for CASSDHRASFWETQYF.

J is TRBJ2-7 and V is TRBV5-8, with TRBD2 matching over 7 bases. This CDR3 region has 14 residues. Looked up from germline, CDR1 is SGHTS and CDR2 is YDEGEE. V gave up 3 bases and J gave up 7 bases; unmatched junction bases: 10. CDR3 in amino acids: CASSSLSGIGEQYF. As DNA, the CDR3 is TGTGCCAGCAGCTCGCTCAGCGGGATAGGGGAGCAGTACTTC.

This rearrangement joins TRBV2 to TRBJ1-5; no definite D call. Germline assignment: CDR1 SNHLY and CDR2 FYNNEI. Trimming cost V 7 bases and J 3 bases, with 10 bases left between them. CDR3 length equals 13 residues. This CDR3 is CASTGEVNQPQHF. In nucleotides, the CDR3 is TGTGCCAGCACCGGGGAGGTCAATCAGCCCCAGCATTTT.

This chain connects TRBV20-1 to TRBJ2-5; D possibly corresponds to TRBD2 (6 bases). Germline-derived CDR1 and CDR2 are DFQATT and SNEGSKA (reference sequence). The CDR3 loop spans 14 amino acids. V lost 3 bases and J 1 base, leaving 12 bases between the germline ends. CDR3 sequence: CSASGGRLQETQYF. The CDR3 DNA follows: TGCAGTGCTAGTGGGGGGAGGCTCCAAGAGACCCAGTACTTC.

This clone has a single count. DNA of the CDR3: TGTGCCAGCAGTGAAGGAGGGTACGCACCCTATGGCTACACCTTC. Amino acids: CASSEGGYAPYGYTF. The rearrangement joins TRBV6-1 to TRBJ1-2; D remains ambiguous. The CDR3 consists of 15 residues. The V gene's germline CDR1 is MNHNS and CDR2 SASEGT. V lost 1 base to trimming and J lost 4 bases, with 13 bases between them.

This clone has more than one count but fewer than ten. V and J are TRBV7-3 and TRBJ2-1; TRBD2 matches 13 bases. Germline lookup yields CDR1 SGHTA and CDR2 FQGTGA. Losses at the gene ends were 4 bases for V and 2 bases for J; bases not matched to a gene: 2. CDR3 length: 16 residues. The CDR3: CASSSGLAGAYNEQFF. Written as DNA, the CDR3 is TGTGCCAGCAGCTCAGGACTAGCGGGGGCCTACAATGAGCAGTTCTTC.

The CDR3 is CASSDGYRATEAFF. CDR3 nucleotides: TGTGCCAGCAGTGACGGTTACAGGGCCACTGAAGCTTTCTTT. The rearrangement joins TRBV6-1 to TRBJ1-1, with TRBD1 as a possible D gene (6 bases). Per the germline V gene, CDR1 is MNHNS and CDR2 is SASEGT. The CDR3 loop spans 14 amino acids. The V gene lost 3 bases and the J gene lost 4 bases, with 12 bases spanning the gap.

As for this clone: This specimen includes other DNA sequences encoding the same CDR3. The DNA of the CDR3 is TGTGCCACCAGCAGAGATCAGGGATCCTACGAGCAGTACTTC. It specifies CATSRDQGSYEQYF. The chain combines TRBV15 with TRBJ2-7; a possible D gene is TRBD1 (5 bases). The CDR3 is made up of 14 amino acids. The V gene's germline CDR1 is LNHNV and CDR2 YYDKDF (reference sequence). V was pared by 0 bases and J by 1 base, with 7 bases between.

The chain couples TRBV30 to TRBJ1-2, with a weak D call TRBD1 (5 bases). Per germline, CDR1 GTSNPN and CDR2 SVGIG (reference sequence). The germline V and J ends were trimmed by 4 bases and 6 bases, with 12 bases remaining between them. The CDR3 runs to 12 residues. CDR3 loop: CAWTGGRDGYTF. Written as DNA, the CDR3 is TGTGCCTGGACGGGAGGCAGGGATGGCTACACCTTC.

This clone occurred a few times. V is TRBV2 and J is TRBJ1-5; D not resolved. V dropped 6 bases and J dropped 2 bases, with 5 bases sitting between them. The CDR3 covers 12 residues. Germline V gives CDR1 SNHLY, CDR2 FYNNEI. The CDR3 DNA follows: TGTGCCAGCAGATCGGGCAATCAGCCCCAGCATTTT. It encodes CASRSGNQPQHF.

The chain carries TRBV12-3 or TRBV12-4 and TRBJ1-4; weak D call: TRBD1 (5 bases). The CDR3 is 12 amino acids. V gave up 6 bases and J gave up 8 bases, with 10 bases separating them. CDR3 sequence (DNA): TGTGCCAGCAGCCGGGGGGGGGAAAAACTGTTTTTT. It encodes CASSRGGEKLFF.

The chain has TRBV19 and TRBJ1-2; 7 nucleotides align to TRBD1. The CDR3 has 14 amino acids. Germline V gene sequence: CDR1 LNHDA, CDR2 SQIVND (reference sequence). J was trimmed by 4 bases and V by 6 bases; bases with no gene match: 8. The CDR3 nucleotides are TGTGCCAGTAGCCCCGGGCAGGGGGGCTATGGCTACACCTTC. Translation: CASSPGQGGYGYTF.

The sample holds one count of this clone. The CDR3 DNA reads TGTGCCAGCAGCCGCACCGGGACAGTTTCCTACGAGCAGTACTTC. Its protein is CASSRTGTVSYEQYF. The chain uses TRBV3-1 (or the pseudogene TRBV3-2) and TRBJ2-7, with 7 bases aligning to TRBD1. Trimming removed 4 bases from V and 1 base from J; junction bases left unmatched: 7. Germline CDR1 LGHDT, CDR2 YNNKEL (reference sequence). This CDR3 is built from 15 residues.